This passage covers 8 T cell receptor beta chains from one sample sequenced in a study of blood T cell repertoires in COVID-19. Measured with immunoSEQ multiplex PCR; TCRdb has only the in-frame clones, and not every one. The table records under 200,000 clones, roughly 80% of them present only once. Source material: peripheral blood. Receptors originate from a man between 60 and 75 years old with acute or convalescent COVID-19.

This chain connects TRBV27 to TRBJ2-5; D may be TRBD2 (7 bases). This CDR3 is 15 amino acids long. Germline loops: CDR1 MNHEY, CDR2 SMNVEV (reference sequence). The germline V and J ends were trimmed by 1 base and 2 bases, with 11 bases remaining between them. The CDR3 bases are TGTGCCAGCAGTTTATGGGGGGGCCGGCAAGAGACCCAGTACTTC. Amino acids: CASSLWGGRQETQYF.

This chain uses TRBV3-1 (or the pseudogene TRBV3-2) with TRBJ2-7, with a possible D match to TRBD2 (5 bases). Trimming removed 6 bases at V and 0 bases at J, with 12 bases between. The CDR3 spans 14 residues. Germline loops: CDR1 LGHDT, CDR2 YNNKEL (reference sequence). The CDR3 nucleotides read TGTGCCAGCAGGCACACCGGGAACTCCTACGAGCAGTACTTC. It is translated as CASRHTGNSYEQYF.

This sequence joins TRBV21-1 and TRBJ1-6; the listed D gene, TRBD1, was not tested against the DNA. TRBV21-1 is designated a pseudogene. The CDR3 loop spans 14 amino acids. For the CDR3, the DNA is TGTGCCAGCAGGAGGGGGTTCTGGGGTTCACCCCTCCACTTT. Translated, it gives CASRRGFWGSPLHF.

The chain recombines TRBV12-5 with TRBJ1-1; tentative D call: TRBD1 (6 bases). The CDR3 extends over 13 amino acids. Between the trimmed V and J ends, which lost 5 bases and 3 bases, there was a span of 10 bases. Germline V lookup: CDR1 LGHNT, CDR2 FRNRAP. For the CDR3, the DNA is TGTGCTAGTGGTCCCCACAGGGACACTGAAGCTTTCTTT. This translates into CASGPHRDTEAFF.

To note about this clone: Other DNA sequences in the sample encode the same CDR3. This rearrangement joins TRBV6-5 to TRBJ2-4; D possibly corresponds to TRBD1 (6 bases). Trimming left V 0 bases short and J 1 base short, with 7 bases between. The germline gives CDR1 MNHEY, CDR2 SVGAGI. This CDR3 is 15 amino acids long. CDR3 in DNA: TGTGCCAGCAGTTACTCGACAGGTGCCAAAAACATTCAGTACTTC. Translated: CASSYSTGAKNIQYF.

This clone was found a few times. The chain recombines TRBV12-5 with TRBJ1-4; D remains ambiguous. Germline V gene data show CDR1 as LGHNT and CDR2 as FRNRAP. This CDR3 spans 13 amino acids. The germline V and J ends were trimmed by 5 bases and 4 bases, with 8 bases remaining between them. The CDR3 spells CASGLHSNEKLFF. The DNA of the CDR3 is TGTGCTAGTGGTCTCCACAGTAATGAAAAACTGTTTTTT.

The chain carries TRBV7-2 and TRBJ1-4, with D possibly matching TRBD1 (5 bases). Trimming stripped 10 bases from V and 7 bases from J, with 16 bases between. This CDR3 contains 13 residues. Germline lookup yields CDR1 SGHTA and CDR2 FQGNSA. The CDR3 sequence: CATTQGLGEKLFF. The CDR3 DNA sequence: TGTGCCACTACCCAGGGATTAGGTGAAAAACTGTTTTTT.

The chain uses TRBV27 and TRBJ1-2, with 7 bases matching TRBD1. The germline V gene has CDR1 MNHEY and CDR2 SMNVEV (reference sequence). After removal of 3 bases from V and 7 bases from J, the junction contained 11 bases not matched to a gene. There are 15 residues in the CDR3. The DNA for the CDR3 is TGTGCCAGCAGTTTCACACCTACAGGGGCGGGTGGCTACACCTTC. Translation: CASSFTPTGAGGYTF.